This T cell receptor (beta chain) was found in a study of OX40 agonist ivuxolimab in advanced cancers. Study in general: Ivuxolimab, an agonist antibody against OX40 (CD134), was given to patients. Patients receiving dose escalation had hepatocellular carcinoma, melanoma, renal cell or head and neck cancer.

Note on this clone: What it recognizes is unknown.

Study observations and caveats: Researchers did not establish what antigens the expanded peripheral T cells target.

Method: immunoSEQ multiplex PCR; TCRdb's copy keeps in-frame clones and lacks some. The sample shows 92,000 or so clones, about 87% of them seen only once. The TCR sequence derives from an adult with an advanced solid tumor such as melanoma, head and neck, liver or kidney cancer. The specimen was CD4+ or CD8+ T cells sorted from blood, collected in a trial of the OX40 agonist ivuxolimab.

The CDR3 is CASSQDPDQIGAEAFF. The CDR3 DNA reads as TGCGCCAGCAGCCAAGATCCGGACCAAATTGGGGCTGAAGCTTTCTTT. The rearrangement links TRBV4-1 to TRBJ1-1; the D is unclear. Germline CDR1 MGHRA, CDR2 YSYEKL. The CDR3 spans 16 residues. V lost 0 bases and J 6 bases, leaving 17 bases between the germline ends.